A single sample is the source of the 28 T cell receptor beta chains below, sequenced in a study of cytomegalovirus exposure and HLA in healthy donors. PCR amplification relied on 60 Vbeta primers (plus 13 Jbeta primers). The method was immunoSEQ multiplex PCR; TCRdb's version includes in-frame clones alone and lacks a portion of them. The repertoire holds fewer than 80,000 clones, with roughly 77% as singletons. Sequenced sample: PBMCs. These receptors came from a woman aged 30 to 39 in good health and CMV-seronegative.

The rearrangement links TRBV7-9 to TRBJ2-1, with 8 bases lining up with TRBD2. The germline CDR1 and CDR2 sequences are SEHNR and FQNEAQ (reference sequence). J gave up 5 bases and V 5 bases, and 8 bases lay outside the gene matches. CDR3 length: 15 residues. The CDR3 region is CASSGIAGFDNEQFF. Here the CDR3 DNA reads TGTGCCAGCAGCGGGATAGCGGGATTCGACAATGAGCAGTTCTTC.

This clone occurred once. This chain uses TRBV4-1 with TRBJ2-3; perhaps TRBD2 as D (6 bases). The V end lost 5 bases, the J end lost 0 bases, and 12 bases lay between the germline ends. The germline V gene has CDR1 MGHRA and CDR2 YSYEKL. CDR3 length: 15 residues. CDR3 protein: CASSVSGSSTDTQYF. The CDR3 coding sequence is TGCGCCAGCAGCGTAAGCGGGTCTAGCACAGATACGCAGTATTTT.

The gene calls are TRBV28 and TRBJ1-5; 9 nucleotides line up with TRBD1. The CDR3 loop spans 14 amino acids. Germline CDR1 is MDHEN and CDR2 is SYDVKM. V shed 4 bases and J 4 bases; nucleotides not matched to a gene: 2. The CDR3 DNA sequence: TGTGCCAGCAGTTCTGGACAGGGGAATCAGCCCCAGCATTTT. Amino acid sequence: CASSSGQGNQPQHF.

This chain connects TRBV30 to TRBJ1-1, with D possibly being TRBD1 (5 bases). Germline assignment: CDR1 GTSNPN and CDR2 SVGIG (reference sequence). This CDR3 region has 13 residues. The germline V and J ends were trimmed by 5 bases and 1 base, with 11 bases remaining between them. In DNA form, the CDR3 reads TGTGCCTGGGGGGAAAGGGGGAACACTGAAGCTTTCTTT. Translation gives CAWGERGNTEAFF. The entire variable domain, with the rest obtained from reference TRBV30 and TRBJ1-1, is as follows: SQTIHQWPATLVQPVGSPLSLECTVEGTSNPNLYWYRQAAGRGLQLLFYSVGIGQISSEVPQNLSASRPQDRQFILSSKKLLLSDSGFYLCAWGERGNTEAFFGQGTRLTVV.

In its sample, this clone was seen once. V and J are TRBV7-3 and TRBJ2-1, with TRBD2 identical over 7 bases. This CDR3 region has 13 residues. The germline CDR1 and CDR2 sequences are SGHTA and FQGTGA. V trimming: 6 bases; J trimming: 12 bases; junction bases outside the gene matches: 11. CDR3 coding DNA: TGTGCCAGCAGTCCCGGACTAGAGGGTGTGCAGTTCTTC. As protein: CASSPGLEGVQFF.

The chain links TRBV27 to TRBJ2-5, with a possible D match to TRBD1 (6 bases). Trimming removed 6 bases from V and 4 bases from J, with 18 bases in between. This CDR3 has 15 residues. CDR1 and CDR2 (germline): MNHEY, SMNVEV (reference sequence). CDR3 protein: CASRRDTRRIETQYF. The CDR3 DNA reads as TGTGCCAGCAGGAGGGACACGAGACGAATAGAGACCCAGTACTTC.

The chain links TRBV28 to TRBJ2-3; tentative D call: TRBD2 (6 bases). The CDR3 is 15 residues long. Trimming took 1 base from V and 5 from J, leaving 13 bases between them. The V gene's germline CDR1 is MDHEN and CDR2 SYDVKM. CDR3 nucleotide sequence: TGTGCCAGCAGTTTATCGTCCGGGGGTCAAGATACGCAGTATTTT. Its translation: CASSLSSGGQDTQYF. Drawing the rest from reference TRBV28 and TRBJ2-3, the complete variable domain is DVKVTQSSRYLVKRTGEKVFLECVQDMDHENMFWYRQDPGLGLRLIYFSYDVKMKEKGDIPEGYSVSREKKERFSLILESASTNQTSMYLCASSLSSGGQDTQYFGPGTRLTVL.

CDR3 in DNA: TGCGCCAGCAGCCAAGACCAAATTCAGCCCCAGCATTTT. The encoded protein is CASSQDQIQPQHF. The genes are TRBV4-1 and TRBJ1-5; D ambiguous. Per the germline V gene, CDR1 is MGHRA and CDR2 is YSYEKL. The CDR3 contains 13 residues. V was pared by 0 bases and J by 6 bases, with 6 bases between.

The V gene is TRBV29-1, the J gene TRBJ1-4; 8 positions agree with TRBD1. The CDR3 length is 14 residues. With 4 bases clipped from V and 7 bases from J, the junction kept 8 bases outside the gene matches. The germline V gene has CDR1 SQVTM and CDR2 ANQGSEA. The CDR3 reads CSVGGQGGPEKLFF. CDR3 nucleotide sequence: TGCAGCGTTGGAGGACAGGGAGGGCCTGAAAAACTGTTTTTT.

The rearrangement uses TRBV30 and TRBJ2-3; the match to TRBD2 covers 7 bases. V was pared by 0 bases and J by 6 bases, with 9 bases of the junction left unmatched. The germline gives CDR1 GTSNPN, CDR2 SVGIG (reference sequence). The CDR3 spans 15 residues. The CDR3 sequence is CAWSVQSGIGDTQYF. For the CDR3, the DNA is TGTGCCTGGAGTGTACAGAGCGGGATCGGGGATACGCAGTATTTT.

The chain recombines TRBV28 with TRBJ2-3; D is unresolved. The CDR3 totals 14 residues. Germline values: CDR1 MDHEN, CDR2 SYDVKM. V was trimmed by 6 bases and J by 0 bases, leaving 10 bases between them. Written as DNA, the CDR3 is TGTGCCAGCAGAGTCGGAGCTAGCACAGATACGCAGTATTTT. This codes for CASRVGASTDTQYF.

This rearrangement joins TRBV27 to TRBJ2-1; TRBD2 aligns across 13 bases. V shed 7 bases, J shed 6 bases, and the junction held 6 bases outside the gene matches. The CDR3 has 15 residues. CDR1 is MNHEY, CDR2 SMNVEV, per germline (reference sequence). This CDR3 is CASTLGTSGINEQFF. CDR3 coding DNA: TGTGCCAGCACCCTCGGGACTAGCGGGATCAATGAGCAGTTCTTC.

This sequence joins TRBV7-2 and TRBJ1-1, with D possibly TRBD1 on 6 matching bases. Trimming removed 2 bases at V and 0 bases at J, with 10 bases between. Germline lookup yields CDR1 SGHTA and CDR2 FQGNSA. The CDR3 sequence is 15 residues long. The CDR3 sequence is CASSLPRGLNTEAFF. CDR3 nucleotides: TGTGCCAGCAGCTTACCCAGGGGATTGAACACTGAAGCTTTCTTT.

This clone showed up just a few times. The V gene is TRBV21-1, the J gene TRBJ2-3; the table's D call, TRBD1, has no DNA check behind it. TRBV21-1 is termed a pseudogene. The CDR3 spans 17 residues. The CDR3 nucleotides are TGTGCCAGCAGCAAAGTGGGGGACAGGGGGCAGAAAGATACGCAGTATTTT. As protein: CASSKVGDRGQKDTQYF.

This clone was seen more than once but under ten times. The chain carries TRBV11-2 and TRBJ2-7; the match to TRBD2 covers 8 bases. Trimming at V came to 3 bases and at J to 5 bases, leaving 9 bases not matched to a gene. The CDR3 covers 15 residues. The germline V gene encodes CDR1 SGHAT and CDR2 FQNNGV. CDR3 sequence reads: CASSLGAGVLHEQYF. The CDR3, as DNA: TGTGCCAGCAGCTTGGGAGCGGGAGTTCTCCACGAGCAGTACTTC.

This chain connects TRBV7-2 to TRBJ2-3; tentatively, D is TRBD1 (6 bases). The germline V gene has CDR1 SGHTA and CDR2 FQGNSA. CDR3 length: 16 amino acids. Trimming took 6 bases from V and 0 from J, leaving 16 bases between them. CDR3: CASRWTATSSTDTQYF. The CDR3 DNA is TGTGCCAGCAGATGGACAGCTACCTCTAGCACAGATACGCAGTATTTT.

The rearrangement joins TRBV19 to TRBJ2-3; 8 positions agree with TRBD1. From germline, CDR1 is LNHDA and CDR2 SQIVND (reference sequence). V shed 6 bases and J 7 bases; nucleotides not matched to a gene: 9. The CDR3 loop spans 14 amino acids. The CDR3 region is CASRPGQGRYTQYF. CDR3 DNA: TGTGCCAGTAGACCAGGACAGGGTCGATATACGCAGTATTTT.

This chain links TRBV6-1 with TRBJ2-5, with D possibly matching TRBD2 (5 bases). V dropped 8 bases and J dropped 2 bases, with 12 bases sitting between them. Germline CDR1 MNHNS, CDR2 SASEGT. The CDR3 has 13 amino acids. The CDR3 reads CASALEGQETQYF. The CDR3 DNA follows: TGTGCCAGCGCCCTAGAGGGACAAGAGACCCAGTACTTC.

This chain links TRBV4-1 with TRBJ2-4, with 12 positions matching TRBD2. There are 15 residues in the CDR3. V lost 3 bases and J lost 9; bases outside the gene matches: 6. In germline, CDR1 is MGHRA, CDR2 YSYEKL. This CDR3 is CASSHLAGGISIQYF. CDR3 sequence (DNA): TGCGCCAGCAGCCATCTAGCGGGAGGGATATCCATTCAGTACTTC.

This CDR3 is CASSHYTGELFF. The CDR3 DNA sequence: TGTGCCAGCAGCCATTACACCGGGGAGCTGTTTTTT. The rearrangement links TRBV27 to TRBJ2-2, with D unresolved. V was shortened by 6 bases and J by 3 bases, with 5 bases between the two germline ends. Looked up from germline, CDR1 is MNHEY and CDR2 is SMNVEV (reference sequence). The CDR3 sequence is 12 residues long.

V is TRBV13 and J is TRBJ1-4; 7 bases match TRBD1. V lost 6 bases, J lost 7 bases, and 8 bases stayed unmatched. The CDR3 consists of 14 residues. Germline CDR1 PRHDT, CDR2 FYEKMQ (reference sequence). In DNA form, the CDR3 reads TGTGCCAGCAGTAGGCAGGGGGTCGTTGAAAAACTGTTTTTT. Translating gives CASSRQGVVEKLFF.

This chain connects TRBV5-1 to TRBJ1-2, with unresolved D. The CDR3 runs 12 residues. Looked up from germline, CDR1 is SGHRS and CDR2 is YFSETQ. The germline V and J ends were trimmed by 2 bases and 6 bases, with 8 bases remaining between them. CDR3 sequence reads: CASSFNSDGYTF. As DNA, the CDR3 is TGCGCCAGCAGCTTCAATTCGGATGGCTACACCTTC.

The J gene is TRBJ2-1, the V gene TRBV9; 7 bases are a match to TRBD2. CDR1 and CDR2 from the germline V gene are SGDLS and YYNGEE. CDR3 length equals 18 residues. Unmatched junction bases numbered 9, after V lost 0 bases and J lost 0 bases. For the CDR3, the DNA is TGTGCCAGCAGCGTAGAGTCTAGCGGATCGAGCTCCTACAATGAGCAGTTCTTC. This sequence encodes CASSVESSGSSSYNEQFF.

CDR3 DNA sequence: TGTGCCAGCAGTTTTCCCCTCCTAGCGGGATTAACCGGGGAGCTGTTTTTT. Protein product: CASSFPLLAGLTGELFF. The rearrangement links TRBV28 to TRBJ2-2, with TRBD2 matching over 9 bases. V lost 3 bases to trimming and J lost 5 bases; unmatched junction nucleotides: 10. Germline values: CDR1 MDHEN, CDR2 SYDVKM. The CDR3 covers 17 residues.

J is TRBJ2-1 and V is TRBV10-1, with 9 bases identical to TRBD1. V lost 7 bases, J lost 4 bases, and 2 bases stayed unmatched. Germline CDR1 reads WNHNN; CDR2 reads SYGVQD (reference sequence). This CDR3 has 13 amino acids. In nucleotides, the CDR3 is TGCGCCAGCACCGGGACAGGGTACAATGAGCAGTTCTTC. It is translated as CASTGTGYNEQFF.

This clone has only a few counts. The chain carries TRBV27 and TRBJ2-5; the D gene is possibly TRBD2 (5 bases). The V end was cut by 1 base, the J end by 11 bases, with 26 bases between. Germline CDR1 reads MNHEY; CDR2 reads SMNVEV (reference sequence). The CDR3 totals 17 residues. The CDR3 sequence: CASSLFARGENSEQQYF. The CDR3 coding sequence is TGTGCCAGCAGTTTATTCGCCCGGGGAGAGAACTCCGAACAGCAGTACTTC.

The chain combines TRBV28 with TRBJ1-2, with D possibly matching TRBD1 (6 bases). Germline V gives CDR1 MDHEN, CDR2 SYDVKM. Trimming removed 7 bases at V and 8 bases at J, with 14 bases between. The CDR3 extends over 12 amino acids. This CDR3 reads CASTVTGRGYTF. The CDR3 DNA is TGTGCCAGCACCGTAACAGGGAGAGGCTACACCTTC.

In its sample, this clone was seen a few times. V usage is TRBV18 and J usage is TRBJ1-1; the D is unclear. The V end was cut by 5 bases, the J end by 0 bases, with 13 bases between. Germline V lookup: CDR1 KGHSH, CDR2 LQKENI. This CDR3 comprises 15 residues. CDR3 sequence (DNA): TGTGCCAGCTCATCCGGGCCGGGAATGAACACTGAAGCTTTCTTT. Translating gives CASSSGPGMNTEAFF.